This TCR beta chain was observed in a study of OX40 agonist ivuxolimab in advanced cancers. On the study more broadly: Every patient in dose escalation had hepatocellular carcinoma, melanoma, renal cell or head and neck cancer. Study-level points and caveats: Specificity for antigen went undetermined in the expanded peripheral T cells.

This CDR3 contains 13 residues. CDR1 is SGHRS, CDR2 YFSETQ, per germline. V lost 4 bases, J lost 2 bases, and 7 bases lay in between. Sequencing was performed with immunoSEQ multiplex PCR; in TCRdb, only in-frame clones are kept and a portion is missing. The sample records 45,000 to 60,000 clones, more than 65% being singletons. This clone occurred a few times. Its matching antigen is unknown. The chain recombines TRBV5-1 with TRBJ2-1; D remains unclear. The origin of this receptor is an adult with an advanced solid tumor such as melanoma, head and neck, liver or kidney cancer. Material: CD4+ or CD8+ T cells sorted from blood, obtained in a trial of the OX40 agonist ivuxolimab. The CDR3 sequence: CASSLIAYNEQFF. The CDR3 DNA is TGCGCCAGCAGCCTTATTGCCTACAATGAGCAGTTCTTC.